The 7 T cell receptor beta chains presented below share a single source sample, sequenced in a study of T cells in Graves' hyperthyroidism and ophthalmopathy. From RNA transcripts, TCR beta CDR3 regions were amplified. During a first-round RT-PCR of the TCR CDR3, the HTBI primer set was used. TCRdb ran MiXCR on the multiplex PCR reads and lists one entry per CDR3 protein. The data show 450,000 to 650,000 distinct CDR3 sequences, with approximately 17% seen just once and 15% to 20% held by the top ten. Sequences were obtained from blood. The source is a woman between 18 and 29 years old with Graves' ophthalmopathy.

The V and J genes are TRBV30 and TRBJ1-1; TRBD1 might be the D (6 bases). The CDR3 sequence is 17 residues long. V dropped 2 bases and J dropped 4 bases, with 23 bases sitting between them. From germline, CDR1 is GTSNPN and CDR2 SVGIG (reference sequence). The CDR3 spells CAWSHGGGAGVRTEAFF. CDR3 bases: TGTGCCTGGAGTCACGGAGGGGGGGCCGGAGTACGCACTGAAGCTTTCTTT.

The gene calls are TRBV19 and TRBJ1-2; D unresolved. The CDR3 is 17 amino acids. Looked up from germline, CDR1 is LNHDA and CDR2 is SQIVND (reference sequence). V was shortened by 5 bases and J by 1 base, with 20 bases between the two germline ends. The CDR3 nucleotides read TGTGCCAGTAGTTCCACTTGGGCTGGCGCAGATAACTATGGCTACACCTTC. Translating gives CASSSTWAGADNYGYTF.

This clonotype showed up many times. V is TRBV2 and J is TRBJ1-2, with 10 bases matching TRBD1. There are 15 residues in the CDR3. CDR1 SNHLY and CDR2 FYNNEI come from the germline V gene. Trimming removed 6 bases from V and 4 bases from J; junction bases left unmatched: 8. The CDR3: CASRPDRGLVYGYTF. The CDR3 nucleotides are TGTGCCAGCAGACCCGACAGGGGGCTCGTCTATGGCTACACCTTC.

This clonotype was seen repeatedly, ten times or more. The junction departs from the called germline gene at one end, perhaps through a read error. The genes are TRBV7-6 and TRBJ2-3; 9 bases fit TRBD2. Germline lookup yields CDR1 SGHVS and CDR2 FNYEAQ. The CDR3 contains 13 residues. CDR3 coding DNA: TGCGCCAGCAGCTTAGCGGGAGCAGATACGCAGTATTTT. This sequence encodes CASSLAGADTQYF.

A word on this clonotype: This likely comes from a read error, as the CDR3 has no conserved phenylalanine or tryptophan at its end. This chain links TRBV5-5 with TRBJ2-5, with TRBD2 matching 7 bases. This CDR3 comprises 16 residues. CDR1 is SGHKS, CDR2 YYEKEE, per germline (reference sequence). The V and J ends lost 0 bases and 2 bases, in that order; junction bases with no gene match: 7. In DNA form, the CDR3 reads TGTGCCAGCAGCTTGGCCCCTAGCGGAGGGCAAGAGACCCAGTACCTC. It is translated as CASSLAPSGGQETQYL.

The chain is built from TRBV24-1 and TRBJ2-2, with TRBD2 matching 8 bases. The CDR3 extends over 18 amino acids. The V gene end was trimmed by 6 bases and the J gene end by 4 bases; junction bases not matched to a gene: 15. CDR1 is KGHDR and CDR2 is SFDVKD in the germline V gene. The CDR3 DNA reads TGTGCCACCAGTATCTCTTCCGGTAGGACTAGCAGCACCGGGGAGCTGTTTTTT. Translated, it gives CATSISSGRTSSTGELFF.

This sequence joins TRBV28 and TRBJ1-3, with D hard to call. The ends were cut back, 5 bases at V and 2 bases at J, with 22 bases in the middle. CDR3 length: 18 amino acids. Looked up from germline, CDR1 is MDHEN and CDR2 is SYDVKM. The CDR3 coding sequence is TGTGCCAGCAGTCCCGAGTACCGAGGACGGCTACCTGGAAACACCATATATTTT. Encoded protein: CASSPEYRGRLPGNTIYF.